Listed here are 24 T cell receptor delta chains from one sample, sequenced in a study of gamma-delta T cells after stem cell transplantation. TCRdb reanalyzed the RT-PCR reads using CATT. The table lists over 2,500 delta-chain clones, approximately 2.9% of them singletons, with roughly 24% in the top ten. Input material: gamma-delta T cells. These receptors were taken from a human donor. It is not recorded whose cells these are; they may come from a transplant donor.

A word on this clone: Since a much larger clone is just one base distant, this may be a read error. The identical CDR3 is also encoded by other nucleotide sequences in the sample. The rearrangement uses TRDV2 and TRDJ1; D is perhaps TRDD3 (6 bases). The CDR3 length is 20 residues. Germline values: CDR1 GEAIGNYY, CDR2 EKD. V was cut by 0 bases and J by 4 bases, with 29 bases left in between. The CDR3 region is CACDTMELGNPLGDHDKLIF. The DNA for the CDR3 is TGTGCCTGTGACACCATGGAGTTGGGAAACCCACTGGGTGATCACGATAAACTCATCTTT.

This clone was recorded a few times. The protein recorded in TCRdb matches a much larger clone and deviates from this DNA's translation at residue 12, suggesting a read error; the protein here is obtained by translating the DNA. The gene calls are TRDV2 and TRDJ1, with D perhaps being TRDD2 or TRDD3 (5 bases each). Germline V gene sequence: CDR1 GEAIGNYY, CDR2 EKD. CDR3 length equals 19 residues. V was cut by 0 bases and J by 3 bases, with 25 bases left in between. CDR3 in DNA: TGTGCCTGTGACACCGCGTGGCGGGGGGCCCGGCCTACACCCGATAAACTCATCTTT. Its translation: CACDTAWRGARPTPDKLIF.

This clone is termed large. The sample contains more than one DNA sequence encoding this CDR3. The chain uses TRDV2 and TRDJ1, with a tentative D call TRDD3 (6 bases). Trimming left V 3 bases short and J 0 bases short, with 16 bases between. The CDR3 runs 16 residues. Germline lookup yields CDR1 GEAIGNYY and CDR2 EKD. The CDR3 DNA reads TGTGCCTGTGACCCCGTGGTGGGGGGCTACACCGATAAACTCATCTTT. Its protein product is CACDPVVGGYTDKLIF.

There are a few counts of this clone. A far larger clone is just one base off, so this is likely a read error. At the DNA level, this CDR3 is encoded by other sequences in the same sample as well. The V call is TRDV2, the J call TRDJ1; TRDD3 aligns across 12 bases. The ends lost 0 bases at V and 3 bases at J; junction bases unmatched: 19. Germline V lookup: CDR1 GEAIGNYY, CDR2 EKD. This CDR3 has 21 residues. CDR3 sequence: CACDTPFLLGDTGASADKLIF. CDR3 nucleotides: TGTGCCTGTGACACCCCTTTCTTGCTGGGGGATACGGGCGCGTCGGCCGATAAACTCATCTTT.

This clone was recorded a few times. With only one base between it and a far larger clone, this is likely a read error. The same CDR3 can be traced to other DNA sequences in this sample. This sequence joins TRDV2 and TRDJ1, with 9 bases matching TRDD3. V lost 1 base, J lost 2 bases, and 7 bases stayed unmatched. From germline, CDR1 is GEAIGNYY and CDR2 EKD. There are 16 residues in the CDR3. Here the CDR3 DNA reads TGTGCCTGTGACACTTTGTGGGGGGATACAACCGATAAACTCATCTTT. As protein: CACDTLWGDTTDKLIF.

For this clone: TCRdb's protein, taken from a much larger clone, differs from this DNA's translation at residue 8, likely owing to a read error; the protein displayed comes from the DNA. The rearrangement uses TRDV2 and TRDJ3; 8 bases fit TRDD3. Germline CDR1 and CDR2: GEAIGNYY and EKD. V dropped 2 bases and J dropped 0; count of bases not matched to a gene: 5. This CDR3 is built from 18 residues. The CDR3, as DNA: TGTGCCTGTGACATACTGGGGGCCGGCTCCTGGGACACCCGACAGATGTTTTTC. Its translation is CACDILGAGSWDTRQMFF.

This clone was detected many times. A much larger clonotype is one base distant, so this may be a read error. The rearrangement uses TRDV2 and TRDJ2; possibly TRDD3 for D (6 bases). CDR1 GEAIGNYY and CDR2 EKD come from the germline V gene. Trimming stripped 5 bases from V and 0 bases from J, with 21 bases between. The CDR3 runs to 18 residues. CDR3 region: CACGTVGGGLALTAQLFF. The CDR3 DNA reads as TGTGCCTGTGGCACTGTTGGTGGGGGCCTAGCTTTGACAGCACAACTCTTCTTT.

Concerning this clone itself: Since a far larger clone is one base different, this is likely a read error. This chain joins TRDV2 and TRDJ1, with 9 bases that match TRDD3. V shed 1 base and J 0 bases; nucleotides not matched to a gene: 14. Germline-derived CDR1 and CDR2 are GEAIGNYY and EKD. CDR3 length equals 19 residues. CDR3 in DNA: TGTGCCTGTGACACTGTTGCTGGGGGATGCCCCTTTAACACCGATAAACTCATCTTT. It translates to CACDTVAGGCPFNTDKLIF.

Concerning this clone: A single base is all that separates this from a far larger clone, so a read error is likely. The same CDR3 is also encoded by other DNA sequences in this sample. The CDR3: CACDSVAPRRAAQLFF. CDR3 sequence (DNA): TGTGCCTGTGACAGCGTGGCCCCCCGGCGGGCAGCACAACTCTTCTTT. The chain joins TRDV2 to TRDJ2; D unresolved. Germline V gene sequence: CDR1 GEAIGNYY, CDR2 EKD. CDR3 length: 16 amino acids. Trimming took 2 bases from V and 6 from J, leaving 18 bases between them.

This clone was seen a handful of times. TCRdb shows a much larger clone's protein in place of this DNA's translation, and the two differ at residue 10, likely through a read error; the protein shown is translated from the DNA. V usage is TRDV2 and J usage is TRDJ3, with TRDD3 identical over 9 bases. This CDR3 spans 19 amino acids. Germline CDR1 reads GEAIGNYY; CDR2 reads EKD. V trimming: 2 bases; J trimming: 0 bases; junction bases outside the gene matches: 7. CDR3 sequence reads: CACDILLGDPSWDTRQMFF. The CDR3 coding sequence is TGTGCCTGTGACATCTTACTGGGGGACCCCTCCTGGGACACCCGACAGATGTTTTTC.

Concerning this clone: A far larger clone is only one base removed, so a read error is likely. The chain employs TRDV2 and TRDJ1; D is ambiguous. The CDR3 covers 17 residues. V was pared by 0 bases and J by 2 bases, with 18 bases between. Germline lookup yields CDR1 GEAIGNYY and CDR2 EKD. CDR3 DNA sequence: TGTGCCTGTGACACCGTCGGCCCGATCTCCGAGACCGATAAACTCATCTTT. It codes for CACDTVGPISETDKLIF.

As concerns this clone: A read error is likely here: a far larger clone is one base away. The same CDR3 arises from other DNA sequences in this sample as well. This chain uses TRDV2 with TRDJ1; 11 bases agree with TRDD3. The CDR3 loop spans 20 amino acids. Per the germline V gene, CDR1 is GEAIGNYY and CDR2 is EKD. Here the CDR3 reads CACDTQGLGDTAQTLDKLIF. CDR3 DNA sequence: TGCGCCTGTGACACCCAGGGTCTGGGGGATACAGCGCAGACCCTCGATAAACTCATCTTT.

With regard to this clone: A far larger clone is just one base off, so this is likely a read error. The sample has other DNA sequences that encode this CDR3 too. The gene calls are TRDV1 and TRDJ1; D gene uncertain. The CDR3 spans 14 residues. CDR1 TSWWSYY and CDR2 QGS come from the germline V gene. Trimming pared 0 bases from V and 4 bases from J, leaving 9 bases between. CDR3: CALGELDSRDKLIF. Here the CDR3 DNA reads TGTGCTCTTGGGGAACTAGATTCTCGCGATAAACTCATCTTT.

Concerning this clone: TCRdb assigns this DNA the protein of a much larger clone, which departs from its translation at residue 4; this likely reflects a read error, and the protein shown comes from translating the DNA. This chain links TRAV29/DV5 with TRDJ1; 9 bases are shared with TRDD3. The CDR3 extends over 19 amino acids. CDR1 NSMFDY and CDR2 ISSIKDK come from the germline V gene. Germline trimming cut 4 bases from V and 4 bases from J; bases unmatched to any gene: 23. CDR3 nucleotides: TGTGCAGCAGGCGTTTTTCAGTTGCTGGGGGATGCCCGTGGCGATAAACTCATCTTT. It codes for CAAGVFQLLGDARGDKLIF.

This clone was detected ten times or more. This likely stems from a read error, as it lies one base from a far larger clone. The chain uses TRDV2 and TRDJ1; 11 bases agree with TRDD3. The J segment lost 3 bases and the V segment lost 0 bases, leaving 11 bases of the junction unmatched. Germline values: CDR1 GEAIGNYY, CDR2 EKD. This CDR3 is 18 amino acids long. CDR3 amino acids: CACDTVSWAGGYPDKLIF. The CDR3 nucleotides are TGTGCCTGTGACACCGTTTCCTGGGCTGGGGGATACCCCGATAAACTCATCTTT.

This clone was seen a handful of times. A single base is all that separates this from a far larger clone, so a read error is likely. Other nucleotide sequences from this sample produce the same CDR3. The rearrangement links TRDV2 to TRDJ1; a possible D gene is TRDD3 (6 bases). The V gene lost 0 bases and the J gene lost 1 base, with 20 bases spanning the gap. This CDR3 has 18 amino acids. Germline values: CDR1 GEAIGNYY, CDR2 EKD. CDR3 region: CACDTVGDRIGSTDKLIF. The DNA for the CDR3 is TGTGCCTGTGACACCGTTGGGGATCGAATTGGTTCCACCGATAAACTCATCTTT.

The table lists this clone with a few counts. The same CDR3 is also encoded by other DNA sequences in this sample. The chain is built from TRDV2 and TRDJ1; a possible D gene is TRDD3 (6 bases). In germline, CDR1 is GEAIGNYY, CDR2 EKD. V lost 4 bases, J lost 1 base, and 21 bases lay in between. This CDR3 comprises 17 residues. In nucleotides, the CDR3 is TGTGCCTGTGATACGATGGGGGCTACAGGGGGCACCGATAAACTCATCTTT. Translation: CACDTMGATGGTDKLIF.

A remark on this clone: A far larger clone lies a single base away; this is likely a read error. The J gene is TRDJ1, the V gene TRDV2; 7 nucleotides match TRDD3. The CDR3 consists of 17 residues. The germline gives CDR1 GEAIGNYY, CDR2 EKD. CDR3 bases: TGTGCCTGTGCCCCCCTCCCCGGGGGATCTCACACCGATAAACCCATCTTT. Translating it yields CACAPLPGGSHTDKPIF.

This clone is labeled large (0.1 to 1%). The chain employs TRDV2 and TRDJ1, with a tentative D call TRDD3 (5 bases). Trimming pared 3 bases from V and 1 base from J, leaving 17 bases between. This CDR3 has 16 amino acids. CDR1 and CDR2 from the germline V gene are GEAIGNYY and EKD. CDR3 protein: CACDSLHGETTDKLIF. CDR3 coding DNA: TGTGCCTGTGACTCCCTCCACGGGGAGACCACCGATAAACTCATCTTT.

Relative to its sample, this clone is medium-sized (0.01 to 0.1%). The same CDR3 also results from other DNA sequences found in this sample. Written as DNA, the CDR3 is TGTGCCTGTGACCGACTCACTGGGGGATACGCATCGAGCGAACTCATCTTT. Encoded protein: CACDRLTGGYASSELIF. The rearrangement joins TRDV2 to TRDJ1, with 13 positions matching TRDD3. Germline-derived CDR1 and CDR2 are GEAIGNYY and EKD. This CDR3 has 17 amino acids. Trimming took 3 bases from V and 9 from J; bases not matched to a gene: 15.

This clone was recorded a few times. A much larger clone lies one base from this, so it may be a read error. This same CDR3 is encoded by further DNA sequences in the sample. The CDR3 DNA reads as TGTGCCTGTGACAAAGTGGATACTAGTGGGGGTCCTAGCTCCTGGGACACCCGACAGATGTTCTTC. Translation gives CACDKVDTSGGPSSWDTRQMFF. The chain combines TRDV2 with TRDJ3; D perhaps matches TRDD3 (6 bases). CDR1 is GEAIGNYY, CDR2 EKD, per germline. The CDR3 is 22 residues long.

As concerns this clone: The TCRdb record carries a much larger clone's protein, which differs from this DNA's translation at residue 15; a read error is the likely cause, and the protein listed here is the DNA translation. The chain has TRDV2 and TRDJ1; D remains unclear. The CDR3 sequence is 20 residues long. Germline assignment: CDR1 GEAIGNYY and CDR2 EKD. V was pared by 0 bases and J by 3 bases, with 28 bases between. The CDR3 loop is CACDTVGQNPDIKYADKLIF. For the CDR3, the DNA is TGTGCCTGTGACACCGTCGGACAAAATCCAGATATCAAGTACGCCGATAAACTCATCTTT.

Notes on this clone: This likely stems from a read error, as it lies one base from a far larger clone. The gene calls are TRDV2 and TRDJ1; D might be TRDD3 (5 bases). The CDR3 has 17 amino acids. Trimming cost V 0 bases and J 0 bases, with 16 bases left between them. From germline, CDR1 is GEAIGNYY and CDR2 EKD. Here the CDR3 reads CACDTPGLGSNTDKLIF. The DNA for the CDR3 is TGTGCCTGTGACACCCCGGGGCTGGGTTCTAACACCGATAAACTCATCTTT.

For this clone: TCRdb's protein for this DNA is that of a much larger clone and differs from the translation at residue 3, likely a read error; the protein shown is the DNA translation. The chain is built from TRDV2 and TRDJ1; 11 nucleotides line up with TRDD3. Germline V gene data show CDR1 as GEAIGNYY and CDR2 as EKD. The length of the CDR3 is 14 residues. CDR3 residues: CARDTVLGDKKLIF. Here the CDR3 DNA reads TGTGCCCGTGACACCGTACTGGGGGATAAGAAACTCATCTTT.